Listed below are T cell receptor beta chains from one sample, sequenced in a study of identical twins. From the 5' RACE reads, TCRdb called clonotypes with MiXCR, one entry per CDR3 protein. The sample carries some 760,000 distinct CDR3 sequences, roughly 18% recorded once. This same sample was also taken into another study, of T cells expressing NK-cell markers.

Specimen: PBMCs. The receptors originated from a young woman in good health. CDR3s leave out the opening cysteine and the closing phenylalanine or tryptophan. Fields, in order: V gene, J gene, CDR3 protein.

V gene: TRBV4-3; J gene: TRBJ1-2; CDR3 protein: ASSQERRVTYGYT
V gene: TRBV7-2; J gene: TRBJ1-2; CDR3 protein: ASSLVAHTA
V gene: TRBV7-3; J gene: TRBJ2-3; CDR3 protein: ASSMWGGPNTDTQY
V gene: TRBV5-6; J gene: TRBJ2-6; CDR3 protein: ASSWTTATGANVLT
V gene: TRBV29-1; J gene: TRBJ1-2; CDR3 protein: SVSDSTSDYGYT
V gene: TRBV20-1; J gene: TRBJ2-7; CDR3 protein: SARGGYTNYEQY
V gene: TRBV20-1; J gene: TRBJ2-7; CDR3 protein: SAKTSGGAAEQY
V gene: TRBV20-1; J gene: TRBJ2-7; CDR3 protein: SAQNRASYEQY
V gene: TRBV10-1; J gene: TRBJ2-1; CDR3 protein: ASSDGQPYNEQF
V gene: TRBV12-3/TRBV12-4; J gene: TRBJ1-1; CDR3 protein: ASSFGANRGTEAF
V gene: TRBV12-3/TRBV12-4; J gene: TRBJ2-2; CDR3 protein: ARRHQNTGELF
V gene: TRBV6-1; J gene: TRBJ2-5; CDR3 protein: ASSPGLAGLGQTQY
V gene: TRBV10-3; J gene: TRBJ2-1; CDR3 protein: AISGFGLAGYNEQF
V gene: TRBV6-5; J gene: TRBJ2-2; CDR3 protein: ASSYMRNTGELF
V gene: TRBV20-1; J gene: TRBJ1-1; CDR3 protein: SGPTTGVAAEAF
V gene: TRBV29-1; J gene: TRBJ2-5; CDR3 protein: SGGVAGGPETQY
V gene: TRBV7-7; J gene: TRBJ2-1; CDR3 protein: ASSLTGVDNEQF
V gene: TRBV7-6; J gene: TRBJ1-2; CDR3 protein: ASSLASGTAVYGYT
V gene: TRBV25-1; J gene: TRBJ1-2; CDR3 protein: ASSLRGSDGYT
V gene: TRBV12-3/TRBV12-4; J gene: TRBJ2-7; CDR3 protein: ASSSGLADTYEQY
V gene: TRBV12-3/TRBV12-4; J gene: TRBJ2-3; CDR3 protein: ASSFLGVSGRAGMTPDTQY
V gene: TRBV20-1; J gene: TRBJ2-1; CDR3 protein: SAGEATHNEQF
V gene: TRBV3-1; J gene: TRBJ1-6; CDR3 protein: ASSVNTGNSPLH
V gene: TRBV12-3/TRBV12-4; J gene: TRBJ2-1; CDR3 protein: ASSFKLYEQF
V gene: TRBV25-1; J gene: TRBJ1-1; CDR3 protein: ASSFRDTGTEAF
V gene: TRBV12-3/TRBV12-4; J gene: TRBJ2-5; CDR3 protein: ASSSTVSTQY
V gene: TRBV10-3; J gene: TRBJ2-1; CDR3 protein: AISSGMGNEQF
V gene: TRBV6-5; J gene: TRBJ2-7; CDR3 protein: ASSYWPEQY
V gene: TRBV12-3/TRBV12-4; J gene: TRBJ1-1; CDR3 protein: ASSSRVSPTNTEAF
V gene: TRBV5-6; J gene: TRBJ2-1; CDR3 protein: ASSSGNENEQF
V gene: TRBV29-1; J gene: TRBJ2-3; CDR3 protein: SVKGTGGRSTDTQY
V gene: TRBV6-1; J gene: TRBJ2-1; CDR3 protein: ASSDSWTGLGEQF
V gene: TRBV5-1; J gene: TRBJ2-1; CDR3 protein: ASSLLGSGGNNEQF
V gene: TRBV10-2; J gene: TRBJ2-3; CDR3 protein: ASTLTSVTDTQY
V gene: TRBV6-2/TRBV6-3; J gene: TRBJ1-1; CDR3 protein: ASWVSPQQNTEAF
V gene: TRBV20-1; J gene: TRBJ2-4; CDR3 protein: SAADMGLNIQY
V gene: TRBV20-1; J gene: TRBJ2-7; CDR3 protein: SAREGGSYYEQY
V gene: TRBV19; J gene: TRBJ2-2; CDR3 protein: ASSMWASSGELF
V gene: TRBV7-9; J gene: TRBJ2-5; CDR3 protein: ASSSSGQETQY
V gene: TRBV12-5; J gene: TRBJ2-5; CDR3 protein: ASGLGTRRETQY
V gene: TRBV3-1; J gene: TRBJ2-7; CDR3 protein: ASSYQVAGTSSYEQY
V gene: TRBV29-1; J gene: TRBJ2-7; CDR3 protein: SVDMRTGGKLEQY
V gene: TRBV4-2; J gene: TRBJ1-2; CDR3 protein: ASSQAGQLYGYT
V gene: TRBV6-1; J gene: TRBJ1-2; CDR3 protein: ASRSGGLIYGYT
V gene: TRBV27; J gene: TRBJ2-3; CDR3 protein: ASMEGTDTQY
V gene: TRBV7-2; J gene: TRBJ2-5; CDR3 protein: ASTSGVQETQY
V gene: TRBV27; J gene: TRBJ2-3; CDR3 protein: ASSFLNTQY
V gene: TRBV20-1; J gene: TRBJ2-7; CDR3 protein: SATRTSGSYEQY
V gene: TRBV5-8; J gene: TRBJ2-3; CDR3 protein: ASSLGQGAWDTQY
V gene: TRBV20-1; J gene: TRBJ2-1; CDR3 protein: SAFGTSGALSYNEQF
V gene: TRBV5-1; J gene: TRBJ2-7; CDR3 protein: ASSLVASGAYEQY
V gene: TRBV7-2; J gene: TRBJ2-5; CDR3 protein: ASSLGERSPQETQY
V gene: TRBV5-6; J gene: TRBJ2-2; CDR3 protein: ASSWDVLGSAGELF
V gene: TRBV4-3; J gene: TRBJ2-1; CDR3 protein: ASSQVRGKAEQF
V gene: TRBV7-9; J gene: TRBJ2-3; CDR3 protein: ASSPIEDTQY
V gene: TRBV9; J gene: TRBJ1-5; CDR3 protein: ASSVSPGNQPQH
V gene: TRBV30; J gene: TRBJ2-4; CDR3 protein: AWSGGANIQY